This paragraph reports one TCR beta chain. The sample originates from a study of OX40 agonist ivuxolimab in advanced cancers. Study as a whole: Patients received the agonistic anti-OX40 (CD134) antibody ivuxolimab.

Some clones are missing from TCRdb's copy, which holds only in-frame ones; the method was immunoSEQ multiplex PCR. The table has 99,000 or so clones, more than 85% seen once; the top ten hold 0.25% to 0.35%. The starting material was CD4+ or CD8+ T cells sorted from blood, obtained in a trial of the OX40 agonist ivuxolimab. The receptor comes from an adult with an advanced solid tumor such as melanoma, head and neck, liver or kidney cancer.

The CDR3 nucleotides are TGTGCCAGCTCACCCGAGGGCAATCAGCCCCAGCATTTT. This gives the protein CASSPEGNQPQHF. The chain combines TRBV18 with TRBJ1-5; D unclear. This CDR3 comprises 13 residues. Germline CDR1 and CDR2: KGHSH and LQKENI. V lost 3 bases and J 2 bases, leaving 5 bases between the germline ends.